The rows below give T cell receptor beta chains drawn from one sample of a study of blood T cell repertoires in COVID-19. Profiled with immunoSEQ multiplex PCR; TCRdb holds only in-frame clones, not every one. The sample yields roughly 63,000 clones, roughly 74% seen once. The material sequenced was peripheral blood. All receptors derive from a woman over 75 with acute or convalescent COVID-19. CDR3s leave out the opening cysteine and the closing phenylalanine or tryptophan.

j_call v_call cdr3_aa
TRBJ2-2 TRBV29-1 SVETSGSFSTGELF
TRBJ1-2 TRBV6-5 ASSPGQGDYGYT
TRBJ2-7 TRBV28 ASTVAGGPPREQY
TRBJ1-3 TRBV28 ASSLRQTSGNTIY
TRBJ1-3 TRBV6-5 ASSYQRGTGNTIY
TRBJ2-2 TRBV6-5 ASSLLQGTGELF
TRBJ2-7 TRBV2 ASKRQPSYEQY
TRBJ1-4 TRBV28 ASSPQTGGLSNEKLF
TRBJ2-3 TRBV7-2 ASSGQTSTDTQY
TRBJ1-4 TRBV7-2 ASSLEGAGEKLF
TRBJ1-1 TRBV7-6 ASSLQGNTEAF
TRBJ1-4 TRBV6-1 ASSERISSYGKLF
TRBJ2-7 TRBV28 ASSTFWRGSYEQY
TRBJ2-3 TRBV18 ASSPTGLSTDTQY
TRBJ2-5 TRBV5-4 ASSLAKYQETQY
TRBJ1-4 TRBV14 ASSQGGGKLF
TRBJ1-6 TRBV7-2 ASSLALGRINSPLH
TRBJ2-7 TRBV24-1 ATSDSTGSWEQY
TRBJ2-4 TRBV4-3 ASSHLDREGNIQY
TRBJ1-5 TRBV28 ASSLYQLGQQPQH